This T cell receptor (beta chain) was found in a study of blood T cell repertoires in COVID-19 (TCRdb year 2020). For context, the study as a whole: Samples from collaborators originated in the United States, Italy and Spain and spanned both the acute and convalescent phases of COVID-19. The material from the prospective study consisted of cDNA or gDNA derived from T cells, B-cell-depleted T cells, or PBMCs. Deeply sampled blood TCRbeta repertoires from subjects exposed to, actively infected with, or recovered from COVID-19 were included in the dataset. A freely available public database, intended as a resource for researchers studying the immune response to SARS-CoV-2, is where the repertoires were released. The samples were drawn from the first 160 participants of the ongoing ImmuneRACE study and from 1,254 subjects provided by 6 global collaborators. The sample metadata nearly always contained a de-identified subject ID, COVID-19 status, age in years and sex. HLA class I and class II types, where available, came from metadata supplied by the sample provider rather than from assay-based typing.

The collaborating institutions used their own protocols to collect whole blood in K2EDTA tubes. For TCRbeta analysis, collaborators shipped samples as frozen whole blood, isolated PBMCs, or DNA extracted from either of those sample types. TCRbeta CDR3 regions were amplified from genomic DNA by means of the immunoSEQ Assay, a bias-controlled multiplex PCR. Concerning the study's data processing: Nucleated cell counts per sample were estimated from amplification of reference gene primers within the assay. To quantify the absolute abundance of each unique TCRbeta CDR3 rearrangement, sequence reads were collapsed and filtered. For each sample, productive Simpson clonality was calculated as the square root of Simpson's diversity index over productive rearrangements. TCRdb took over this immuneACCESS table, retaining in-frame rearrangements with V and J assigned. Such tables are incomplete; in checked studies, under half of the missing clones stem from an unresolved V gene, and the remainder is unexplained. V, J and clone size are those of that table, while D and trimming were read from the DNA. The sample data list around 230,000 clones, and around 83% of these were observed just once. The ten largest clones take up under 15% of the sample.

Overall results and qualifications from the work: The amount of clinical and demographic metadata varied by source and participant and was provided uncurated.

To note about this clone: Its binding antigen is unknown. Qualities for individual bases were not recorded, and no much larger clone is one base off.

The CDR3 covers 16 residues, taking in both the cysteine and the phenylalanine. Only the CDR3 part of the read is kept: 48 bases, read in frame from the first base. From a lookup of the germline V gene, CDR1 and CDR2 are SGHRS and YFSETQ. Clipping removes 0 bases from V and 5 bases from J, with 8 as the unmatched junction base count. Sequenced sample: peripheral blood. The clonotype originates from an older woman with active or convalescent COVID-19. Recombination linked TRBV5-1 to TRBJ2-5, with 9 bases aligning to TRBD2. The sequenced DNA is TGCGCCAGCAGCTTGGCAGTAGCGGGGGCGGCGGAGACCCAGTACTTC. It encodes CASSLAVAGAAETQYF.